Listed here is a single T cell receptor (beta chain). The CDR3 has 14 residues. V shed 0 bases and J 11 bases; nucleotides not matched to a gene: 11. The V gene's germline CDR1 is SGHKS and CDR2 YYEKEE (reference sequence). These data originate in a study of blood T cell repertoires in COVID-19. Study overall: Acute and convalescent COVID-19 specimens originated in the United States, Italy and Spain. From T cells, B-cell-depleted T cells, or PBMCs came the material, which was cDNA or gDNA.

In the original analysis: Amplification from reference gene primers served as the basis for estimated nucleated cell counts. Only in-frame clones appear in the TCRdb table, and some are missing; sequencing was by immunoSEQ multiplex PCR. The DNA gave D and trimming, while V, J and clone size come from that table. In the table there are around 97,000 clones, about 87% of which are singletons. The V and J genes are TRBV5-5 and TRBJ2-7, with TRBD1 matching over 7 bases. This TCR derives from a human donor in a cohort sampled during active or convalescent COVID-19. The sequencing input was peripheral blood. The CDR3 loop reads CASSLDWDSRRKYF. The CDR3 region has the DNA TGTGCCAGCAGCTTGGACTGGGACAGTAGGAGAAAGTACTTC.